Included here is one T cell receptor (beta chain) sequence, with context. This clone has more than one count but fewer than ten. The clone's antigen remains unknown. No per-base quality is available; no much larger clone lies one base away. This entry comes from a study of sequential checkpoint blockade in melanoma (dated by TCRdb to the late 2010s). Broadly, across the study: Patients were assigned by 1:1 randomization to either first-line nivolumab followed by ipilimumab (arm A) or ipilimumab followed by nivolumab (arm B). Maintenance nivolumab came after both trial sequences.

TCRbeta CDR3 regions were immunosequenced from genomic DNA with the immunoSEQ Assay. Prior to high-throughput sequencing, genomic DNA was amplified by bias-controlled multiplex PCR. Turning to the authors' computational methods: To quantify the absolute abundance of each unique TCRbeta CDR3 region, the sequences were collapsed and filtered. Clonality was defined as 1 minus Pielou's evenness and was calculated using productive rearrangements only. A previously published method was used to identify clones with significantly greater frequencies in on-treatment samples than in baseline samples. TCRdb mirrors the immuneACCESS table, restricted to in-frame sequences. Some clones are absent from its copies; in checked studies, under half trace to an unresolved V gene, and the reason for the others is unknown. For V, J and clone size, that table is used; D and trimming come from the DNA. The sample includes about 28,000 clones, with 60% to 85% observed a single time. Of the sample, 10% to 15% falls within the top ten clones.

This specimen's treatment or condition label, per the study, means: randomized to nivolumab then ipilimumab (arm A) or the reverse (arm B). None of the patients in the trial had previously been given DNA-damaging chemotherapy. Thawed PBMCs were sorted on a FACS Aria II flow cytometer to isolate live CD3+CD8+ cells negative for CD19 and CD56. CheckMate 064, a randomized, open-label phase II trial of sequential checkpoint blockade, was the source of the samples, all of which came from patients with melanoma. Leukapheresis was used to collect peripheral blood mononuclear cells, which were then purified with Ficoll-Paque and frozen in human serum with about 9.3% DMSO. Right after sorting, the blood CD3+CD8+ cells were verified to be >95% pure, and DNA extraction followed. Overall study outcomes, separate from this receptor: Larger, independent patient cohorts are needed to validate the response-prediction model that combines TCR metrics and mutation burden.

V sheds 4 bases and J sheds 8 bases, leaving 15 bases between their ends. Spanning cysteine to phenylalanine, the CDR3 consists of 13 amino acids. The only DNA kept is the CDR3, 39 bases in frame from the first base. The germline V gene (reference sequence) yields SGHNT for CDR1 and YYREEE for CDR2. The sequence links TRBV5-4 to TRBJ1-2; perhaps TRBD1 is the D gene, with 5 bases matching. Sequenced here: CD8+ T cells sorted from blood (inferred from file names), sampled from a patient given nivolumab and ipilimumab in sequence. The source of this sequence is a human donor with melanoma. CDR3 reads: CASSEQGAGGYTF. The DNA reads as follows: TGTGCCAGCAGCGAACAAGGGGCTGGAGGCTACACCTTC.